Below are 30 T cell receptor beta chains sequenced from a single sample in a study of Ad26.COV2.S vaccination and SARS-CoV-2 variants. The method was immunoSEQ multiplex PCR; TCRdb's version includes in-frame clones alone and lacks a portion of them. The data contain more than 300,000 clones, roughly 90% of them singletons. Sample treatment: some 20 received Ad26.COV2.S at low or high dose, single or two shots; a few received placebo; per-sample allocation not given. The study sampled participants on day 63 after the first vaccine or placebo injection. The sequences come from peripheral blood, collected in a trial of Ad26.COV2.S vaccine versus placebo. The receptors originated from a person between 18 and 59 years old who received the Ad26.COV2.S COVID-19 vaccine or a placebo.

V usage is TRBV6-2 or TRBV6-3 and J usage is TRBJ1-1, with D maybe TRBD1 (6 bases). CDR1 and CDR2 (germline): MNHEY, SVGEGT. The CDR3 is 18 residues long. Trimming left V 2 bases short and J 2 bases short, with 21 bases between. Here the CDR3 reads CASSYGYSWDTYNTEAFF. CDR3 in DNA: TGTGCCAGCAGTTACGGATATTCCTGGGACACTTATAACACTGAAGCTTTCTTT.

This chain connects TRBV7-9 to TRBJ2-7; 7 nucleotides align to TRBD2. V shed 5 bases, J shed 2 bases, and the junction held 9 bases outside the gene matches. Germline loops: CDR1 SEHNR, CDR2 FQNEAQ (reference sequence). The CDR3 loop spans 15 amino acids. The chain's CDR3 is CASSQAGRAPYEQYF. CDR3 nucleotides: TGTGCCAGCAGCCAGGCTGGGAGGGCTCCCTACGAGCAGTACTTC.

This clone was observed a few times. The chain recombines TRBV4-1 with TRBJ1-2; D is ambiguous. V lost 0 bases and J lost 0, with 8 bases in between. CDR3 length: 15 residues. Germline V gene data show CDR1 as MGHRA and CDR2 as YSYEKL. This CDR3 is CASSQDQTANYGYTF. CDR3 nucleotides: TGCGCCAGCAGCCAAGATCAAACGGCTAACTATGGCTACACCTTC.

This clone was counted many times. The genes are TRBV6-5 and TRBJ1-1; a weak D match, TRBD1 (5 bases). The CDR3 is made up of 15 amino acids. CDR1 MNHEY and CDR2 SVGAGI come from the germline V gene. Trimming took 10 bases from V and 3 from J, leaving 21 bases between them. The DNA for the CDR3 is TGTGCCATCAGAGGGTACGGCAGGGACGACACTGAAGCTTTCTTT. This codes for CAIRGYGRDDTEAFF.

This clone was seen once. J is TRBJ2-7 and V is TRBV3-1 (or the pseudogene TRBV3-2); 11 nucleotides line up with TRBD2. The CDR3 length is 19 residues. Germline lookup yields CDR1 LGHDT and CDR2 YNNKEL (reference sequence). The ends lost 0 bases at V and 3 bases at J; junction bases unmatched: 13. CDR3 nucleotides: TGTGCCAGCAGCCAAGAATTCCGAGCTAGCGGGAGGCCCCGCTACGAGCAGTACTTC. Translated, it gives CASSQEFRASGRPRYEQYF.

For the CDR3, the DNA is TGTGCCAGCATGAGAGCAACTAATGAAAAACTGTTTTTT. It codes for CASMRATNEKLFF. The rearrangement links TRBV2 to TRBJ1-4; D unclear. V was cut by 7 bases and J by 0 bases, with 6 bases left in between. The CDR3 length is 13 residues. Germline lookup yields CDR1 SNHLY and CDR2 FYNNEI.

The chain is built from TRBV5-1 and TRBJ1-3; D remains ambiguous. CDR1 SGHRS and CDR2 YFSETQ come from the germline V gene. The length of the CDR3 is 15 residues. Trimming pared 4 bases from V and 4 bases from J, leaving 15 bases between. CDR3 region: CASSPDGVIGNTIYF. The CDR3 bases are TGCGCCAGCAGCCCGGACGGAGTAATAGGAAACACCATATATTTT.

V and J are TRBV4-1 and TRBJ1-2, with 8 nucleotides matching TRBD1. CDR1 and CDR2 from the germline V gene are MGHRA and YSYEKL. The CDR3 totals 15 residues. V was pared by 2 bases and J by 7 bases, with 9 bases of the junction left unmatched. The CDR3 DNA reads as TGCGCCAGCAGCCAAAGTGGACAGGGCTTCGGTGGCTACACCTTC. This sequence encodes CASSQSGQGFGGYTF.

The chain has TRBV7-2 and TRBJ2-7; tentatively, D is TRBD1 or TRBD2 (7 bases each). The CDR3 is 17 residues long. Per germline, CDR1 SGHTA and CDR2 FQGNSA. V lost 2 bases and J lost 5, with 22 bases in between. The CDR3: CASSLISQGGRFHEQYF. For the CDR3, the DNA is TGTGCCAGCAGCTTAATATCCCAGGGGGGGCGCTTCCACGAGCAGTACTTC.

V is TRBV5-1 and J is TRBJ2-7; 8 bases match TRBD1. Germline-derived CDR1 and CDR2 are SGHRS and YFSETQ. The CDR3 loop spans 14 amino acids. Trimming removed 4 bases from V and 7 bases from J; junction bases left unmatched: 10. The CDR3 region is CASSEGQVGSEQYF. The CDR3 DNA reads as TGCGCCAGCAGCGAGGGACAGGTGGGAAGTGAGCAGTACTTC.

This chain uses TRBV7-9 with TRBJ2-7, with D hard to call. CDR1 is SEHNR and CDR2 is FQNEAQ in the germline V gene (reference sequence). V was cut by 1 base and J by 4 bases, with 11 bases left in between. This CDR3 comprises 14 residues. DNA of the CDR3: TGTGCCAGCAGCTTAGGCGCGCCTTTGTACGAGCAGTACTTC. Translating gives CASSLGAPLYEQYF.

The chain combines TRBV24-1 with TRBJ2-7, with unresolved D. The CDR3 covers 16 residues. The V end was cut by 1 base, the J end by 0 bases, with 12 bases between. Germline-derived CDR1 and CDR2 are KGHDR and SFDVKD. CDR3 residues: CATSDFGHLSSYEQYF. DNA of the CDR3: TGTGCCACCAGTGATTTCGGGCACCTGAGCTCCTACGAGCAGTACTTC.

The chain joins TRBV4-2 to TRBJ2-3, with 9 bases matching TRBD2. CDR1 and CDR2 from the germline V gene are LGHNA and YNFKEQ. The CDR3 spans 16 residues. The V segment lost 6 bases and the J segment 0 bases; nucleotides outside the gene matches: 7. CDR3 nucleotide sequence: TGTGCCAGCAGTTACGTAGCGGGAGTTAGCACAGATACGCAGTATTTT. This encodes CASSYVAGVSTDTQYF.

The chain recombines TRBV5-1 with TRBJ2-5; 10 bases agree with TRBD2. Germline-derived CDR1 and CDR2 are SGHRS and YFSETQ. V lost 1 base, J lost 5 bases, and 8 bases stayed unmatched. CDR3 length equals 16 residues. DNA for the CDR3: TGCGCCAGCAGCTTGTCTAGCGGGGGTACAGGGGAGACCCAGTACTTC. Residues: CASSLSSGGTGETQYF.

The sample holds a few counts of this clone. The rearrangement uses TRBV4-2 and TRBJ1-5; 8 positions agree with TRBD1. The ends lost 6 bases at V and 4 bases at J; junction bases unmatched: 11. The germline V gene encodes CDR1 LGHNA and CDR2 YNFKEQ. The CDR3 length is 16 residues. In DNA form, the CDR3 reads TGTGCCAGCAGTCCTAGCGACAGGGGCGCTAATCAGCCCCAGCATTTT. Protein sequence: CASSPSDRGANQPQHF.

V gene TRBV23-1 combines with J gene TRBJ2-7; the D gene is possibly TRBD1 (6 bases). TRBV23-1 is reported as an ORF; its role is uncertain. The CDR3 totals 15 residues. Trimming pared 9 bases from V and 3 bases from J, leaving 21 bases between. This CDR3 is CARVARGHTYYEQYF. In DNA form, the CDR3 reads TGCGCCAGAGTGGCTAGGGGACATACGTACTACGAGCAGTACTTC.

The J gene is TRBJ1-2, the V gene TRBV7-2; D gene uncertain. Germline assignment: CDR1 SGHTA and CDR2 FQGNSA. This CDR3 is built from 14 residues. The V gene lost 1 base and the J gene lost 1 base, with 7 bases spanning the gap. CDR3: CASSLVPDNYGYTF. In DNA form, the CDR3 reads TGTGCCAGCAGCTTAGTCCCAGATAACTATGGCTACACCTTC. Looking up the rest from reference TRBV7-2 and TRBJ1-2 gives the full variable domain: GAGVSQSPSNKVTEKGKDVELRCDPISGHTALYWYRQSLGQGLEFLIYFQGNSAPDKSGLPSDRFSAERTGGSVSTLTIQRTQQEDSAVYLCASSLVPDNYGYTFGSGTRLTVV.

This chain connects TRBV27 to TRBJ2-1; TRBD2 matches at 15 bases. The CDR3 is 18 residues long. Germline CDR1 reads MNHEY; CDR2 reads SMNVEV (reference sequence). The junction had 9 bases not matched to a gene; V was cut back by 3 bases and J by 6 bases. In DNA form, the CDR3 reads TGTGCCAGCAGTTTGATGCGGGGACTAGCGGGAGGCGGCAATGAGCAGTTCTTC. Translated, it gives CASSLMRGLAGGGNEQFF.

The gene calls are TRBV6-6 and TRBJ2-3, with 12 bases matching TRBD2. Germline V CDR1 and CDR2: MNHNY, SVGAGI (reference sequence). The CDR3 contains 15 residues. V shed 6 bases, J shed 2 bases, and the junction held 3 bases outside the gene matches. CDR3 sequence (DNA): TGTGCCAGCAGAGGACTAGCGGGGCTCACAGATACGCAGTATTTT. Its translation: CASRGLAGLTDTQYF.

The chain has TRBV4-1 and TRBJ1-1, with D uncertain. CDR1 is MGHRA and CDR2 is YSYEKL in the germline V gene. The CDR3 runs 18 residues. The ends were cut back, 4 bases at V and 0 bases at J, with 21 bases in the middle. In DNA, the CDR3 is TGCGCCAGCAGCCGATTTCCGGGTCCTATAGTCATGAACACTGAAGCTTTCTTT. Translation gives CASSRFPGPIVMNTEAFF.

CDR3 amino acids: CASSPPGQQETQYF. The DNA of the CDR3 is TGTGCCAGCTCACCTCCGGGACAGCAAGAGACCCAGTACTTC. V is TRBV18 and J is TRBJ2-5; 7 bases match TRBD1. CDR1 and CDR2 from the germline V gene are KGHSH and LQKENI. This CDR3 contains 14 residues. Trimming removed 3 bases from V and 2 bases from J; junction bases left unmatched: 3.

In nucleotides, the CDR3 is TGTGCCAGCAGTTCCGGGACCCTAACGGATACGCAGTATTTT. It yields the protein CASSSGTLTDTQYF. The chain carries TRBV5-8 and TRBJ2-3; D possibly uses TRBD1 or TRBD2 (5 bases each). Germline V gene lookup returns CDR1 SGHTS and CDR2 YDEGEE. The CDR3 has 14 amino acids. The V gene lost 5 bases and the J gene lost 6 bases, with 16 bases spanning the gap.

CDR3 DNA: TGTGCCAGCAGCCCCCGGGACTCTTGGCCCTACGAGCAGTACTTC. It encodes CASSPRDSWPYEQYF. The rearrangement joins TRBV7-8 to TRBJ2-7; possible D gene TRBD2, 6 bases. Trimming left V 5 bases short and J 2 bases short, with 16 bases between. From germline, CDR1 is SGHVS and CDR2 FQNEAQ. This CDR3 spans 15 amino acids. Full variable domain (missing parts from reference TRBV7-8 and TRBJ2-7): GAGVSQSPRYKVAKRGQDVALRCDPISGHVSLFWYQQALGQGPEFLTYFQNEAQLDKSGLPSDRFFAERPEGSVSTLKIQRTQQEDSAVYLCASSPRDSWPYEQYFGPGTRLTVT.

The chain is built from TRBV28 and TRBJ1-2; D is unclear. V lost 1 base and J 5 bases, leaving 11 bases between the germline ends. There are 14 residues in the CDR3. Germline values: CDR1 MDHEN, CDR2 SYDVKM. The DNA of the CDR3 is TGTGCCAGCAGTTTATTGGTCTTGAATTATGGCTACACCTTC. This gives the protein CASSLLVLNYGYTF.

The chain is built from TRBV3-1 (or the pseudogene TRBV3-2) and TRBJ2-6, with D unresolved. Germline V gives CDR1 LGHDT, CDR2 YNNKEL (reference sequence). This CDR3 comprises 20 residues. Trimming took 3 bases from V and 0 from J, leaving 21 bases between them. CDR3 region: CASSQTKGKRAISGANVLTF. CDR3 sequence (DNA): TGTGCCAGCAGCCAGACAAAGGGTAAAAGGGCTATCTCTGGGGCCAACGTCCTGACTTTC.

The gene calls are TRBV2 and TRBJ1-1; perhaps TRBD1 as D (5 bases). Germline CDR1 is SNHLY and CDR2 is FYNNEI. This CDR3 has 13 amino acids. V was clipped by 7 bases and J by 0 bases, with 9 bases between them. The CDR3 loop is CASIRDLNTEAFF. The CDR3 region has the DNA TGTGCCAGCATCCGGGACTTGAACACTGAAGCTTTCTTT.

This chain joins TRBV5-6 and TRBJ1-4; D is unclear. With 0 bases removed from V and 0 bases from J, the gap between germline ends came to 9 bases. Germline V gives CDR1 SGHDT, CDR2 YYEEEE. The CDR3 extends over 16 amino acids. The CDR3 region has the DNA TGTGCCAGCAGCTTGGGAATACTTGCAACTAATGAAAAACTGTTTTTT. Amino acids: CASSLGILATNEKLFF.

This chain connects TRBV7-2 to TRBJ2-3; 7 bases map to TRBD2. Losses at the gene ends were 3 bases for V and 4 bases for J; bases not matched to a gene: 4. CDR3 length: 14 amino acids. Germline lookup yields CDR1 SGHTA and CDR2 FQGNSA. The CDR3 loop is CASSFGGGPDTQYF. The DNA for the CDR3 is TGTGCCAGCAGCTTTGGGGGAGGGCCAGATACGCAGTATTTT. The entire variable domain, with the rest obtained from reference TRBV7-2 and TRBJ2-3, is as follows: GAGVSQSPSNKVTEKGKDVELRCDPISGHTALYWYRQSLGQGLEFLIYFQGNSAPDKSGLPSDRFSAERTGGSVSTLTIQRTQQEDSAVYLCASSFGGGPDTQYFGPGTRLTVL.

This clone was seen a handful of times. The CDR3 protein is CAWGDRQNQPQHF. CDR3 in DNA: TGTGCCTGGGGGGACAGGCAGAATCAGCCCCAGCATTTT. The chain combines TRBV30 with TRBJ1-5, with 8 bases that match TRBD1. Germline lookup yields CDR1 GTSNPN and CDR2 SVGIG (reference sequence). The CDR3 extends over 13 amino acids. Trimming took 5 bases from V and 4 from J; bases not matched to a gene: 4.

V is TRBV2 and J is TRBJ1-5, with TRBD1 matching 7 bases. With V trimmed by 4 bases and J by 1 base, 10 bases remained unmatched. The CDR3 extends over 17 amino acids. The germline V gene encodes CDR1 SNHLY and CDR2 FYNNEI. CDR3 amino acids: CASSALRLGQSNQPQHF. CDR3 DNA sequence: TGTGCCAGCAGTGCTCTCCGATTGGGACAGAGCAATCAGCCCCAGCATTTT. The whole variable domain, filled in from reference TRBV2 and TRBJ1-5, reads EPEVTQTPSHQVTQMGQEVILRCVPISNHLYFYWYRQILGQKVEFLVSFYNNEISEKSEIFDDQFSVERPDGSNFTLKIRSTKLEDSAMYFCASSALRLGQSNQPQHFGDGTRLSIL.